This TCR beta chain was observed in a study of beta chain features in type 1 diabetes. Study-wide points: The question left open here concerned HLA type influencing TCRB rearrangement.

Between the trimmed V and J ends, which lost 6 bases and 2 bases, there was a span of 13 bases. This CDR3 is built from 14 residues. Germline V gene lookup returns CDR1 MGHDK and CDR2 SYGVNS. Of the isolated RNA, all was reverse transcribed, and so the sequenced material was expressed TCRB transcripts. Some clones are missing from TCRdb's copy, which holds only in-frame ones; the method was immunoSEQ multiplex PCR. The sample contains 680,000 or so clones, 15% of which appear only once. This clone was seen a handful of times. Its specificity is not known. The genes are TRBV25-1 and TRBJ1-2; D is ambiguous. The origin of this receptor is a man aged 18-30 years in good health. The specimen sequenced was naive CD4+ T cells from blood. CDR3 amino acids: CASRETGRNYGYTF. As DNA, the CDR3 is TGTGCCAGCAGAGAGACTGGAAGGAACTATGGCTACACCTTC.